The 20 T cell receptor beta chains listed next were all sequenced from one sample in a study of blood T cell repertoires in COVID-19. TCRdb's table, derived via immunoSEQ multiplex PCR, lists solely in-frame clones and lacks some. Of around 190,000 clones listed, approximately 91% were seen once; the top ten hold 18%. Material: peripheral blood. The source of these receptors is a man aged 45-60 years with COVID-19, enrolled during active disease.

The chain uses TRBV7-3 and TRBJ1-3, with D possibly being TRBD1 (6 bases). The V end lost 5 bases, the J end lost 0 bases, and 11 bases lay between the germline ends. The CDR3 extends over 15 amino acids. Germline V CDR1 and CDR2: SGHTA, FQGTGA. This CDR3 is CASSQTGSSGNTIYF. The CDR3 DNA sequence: TGTGCCAGCAGCCAAACAGGGTCCTCTGGAAACACCATATATTTT.

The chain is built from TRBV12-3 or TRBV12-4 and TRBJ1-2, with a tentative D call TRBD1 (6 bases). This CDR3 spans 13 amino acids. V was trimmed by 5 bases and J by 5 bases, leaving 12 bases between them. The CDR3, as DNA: TGTGCCAGCAGTCGGACAGCCAGATATGGCTACACCTTC. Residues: CASSRTARYGYTF.

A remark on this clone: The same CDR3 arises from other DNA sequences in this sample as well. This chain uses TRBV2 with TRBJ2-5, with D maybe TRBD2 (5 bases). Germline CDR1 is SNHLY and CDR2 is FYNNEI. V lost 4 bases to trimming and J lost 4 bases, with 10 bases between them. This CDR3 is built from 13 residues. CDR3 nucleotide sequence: TGTGCCAGCAGTGTTGACCGGGGAGAGACCCAGTACTTC. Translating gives CASSVDRGETQYF.

In nucleotides, the CDR3 is TGTGCCAGCAGCTCAAGTACAGGGAGCTCCTACAATGAGCAGTTCTTC. Amino acid sequence: CASSSSTGSSYNEQFF. This chain connects TRBV5-5 to TRBJ2-1, with D maybe TRBD1 (6 bases). The CDR3 runs 16 residues. V lost 3 bases, J lost 0 bases, and 13 bases lay in between. CDR1 is SGHKS and CDR2 is YYEKEE in the germline V gene (reference sequence).

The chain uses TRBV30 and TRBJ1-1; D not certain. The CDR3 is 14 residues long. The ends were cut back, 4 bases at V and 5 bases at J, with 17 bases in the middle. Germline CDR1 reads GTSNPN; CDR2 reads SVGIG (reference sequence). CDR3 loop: CAWTQGGVSTEAFF. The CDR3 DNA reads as TGTGCCTGGACCCAAGGCGGGGTCTCAACTGAAGCTTTCTTT.

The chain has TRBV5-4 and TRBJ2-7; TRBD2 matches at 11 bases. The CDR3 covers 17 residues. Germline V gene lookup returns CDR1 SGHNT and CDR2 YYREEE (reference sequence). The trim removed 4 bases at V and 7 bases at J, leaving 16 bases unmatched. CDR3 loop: CASSHHPGLAAKGEQYF. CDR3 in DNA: TGTGCCAGCAGCCACCATCCGGGACTAGCGGCAAAGGGTGAGCAGTACTTC.

The CDR3 DNA sequence: TGTGCCAGCAGTTTCACCTCTAGCGGGGGGGTCGACGAGCAGTACTTC. This codes for CASSFTSSGGVDEQYF. V and J are TRBV6-5 and TRBJ2-7; 12 bases map to TRBD2. Unmatched junction bases numbered 9, after V lost 4 bases and J lost 5 bases. Germline assignment: CDR1 MNHEY and CDR2 SVGAGI. This CDR3 region has 16 residues.

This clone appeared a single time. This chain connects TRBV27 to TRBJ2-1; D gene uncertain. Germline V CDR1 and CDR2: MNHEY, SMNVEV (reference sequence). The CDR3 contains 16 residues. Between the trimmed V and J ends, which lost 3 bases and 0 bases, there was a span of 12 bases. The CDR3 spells CASSFLPPSSYNEQFF. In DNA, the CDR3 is TGTGCCAGCAGTTTCTTACCGCCGAGCTCCTACAATGAGCAGTTCTTC.

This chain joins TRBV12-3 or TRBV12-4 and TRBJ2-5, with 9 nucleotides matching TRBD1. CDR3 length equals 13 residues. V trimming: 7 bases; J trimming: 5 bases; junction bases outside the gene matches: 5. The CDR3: CASTEDRGETQYF. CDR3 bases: TGTGCCAGCACCGAGGACAGGGGCGAGACCCAGTACTTC.

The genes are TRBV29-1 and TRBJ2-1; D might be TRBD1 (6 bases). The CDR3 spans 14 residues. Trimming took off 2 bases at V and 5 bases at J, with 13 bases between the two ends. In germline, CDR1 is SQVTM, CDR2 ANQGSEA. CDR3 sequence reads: CSVERTEIHNEQFF. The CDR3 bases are TGCAGCGTTGAAAGGACAGAGATTCACAATGAGCAGTTCTTC.

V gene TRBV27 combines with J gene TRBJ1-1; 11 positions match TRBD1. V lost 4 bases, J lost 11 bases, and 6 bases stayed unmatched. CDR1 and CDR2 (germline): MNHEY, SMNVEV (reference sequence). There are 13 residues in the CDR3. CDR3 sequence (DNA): TGTGCCAGCAGTTCCCGGGACAGGGGGGAGGCTTTCTTT. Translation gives CASSSRDRGEAFF.

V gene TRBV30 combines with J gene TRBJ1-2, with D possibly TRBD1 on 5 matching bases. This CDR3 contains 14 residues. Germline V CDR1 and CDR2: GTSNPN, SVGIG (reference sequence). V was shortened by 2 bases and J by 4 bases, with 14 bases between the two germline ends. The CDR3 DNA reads TGTGCCTGGAGTAGGGTGGGGCTTGGCTATGGCTACACCTTC. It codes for CAWSRVGLGYGYTF.

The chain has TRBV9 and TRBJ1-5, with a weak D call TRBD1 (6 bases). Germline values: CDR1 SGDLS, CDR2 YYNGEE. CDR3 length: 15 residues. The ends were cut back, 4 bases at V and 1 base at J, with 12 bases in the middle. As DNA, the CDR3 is TGTGCCAGCAGCCCGGACAGTTCCAGCAATCAGCCCCAGCATTTT. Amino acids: CASSPDSSSNQPQHF.

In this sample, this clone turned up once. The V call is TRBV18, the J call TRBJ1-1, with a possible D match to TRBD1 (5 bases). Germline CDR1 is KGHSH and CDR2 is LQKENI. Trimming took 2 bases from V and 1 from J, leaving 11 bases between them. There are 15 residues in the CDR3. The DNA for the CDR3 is TGTGCCAGCTCACCATTGCAGGGCGAGAACACTGAAGCTTTCTTT. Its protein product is CASSPLQGENTEAFF.

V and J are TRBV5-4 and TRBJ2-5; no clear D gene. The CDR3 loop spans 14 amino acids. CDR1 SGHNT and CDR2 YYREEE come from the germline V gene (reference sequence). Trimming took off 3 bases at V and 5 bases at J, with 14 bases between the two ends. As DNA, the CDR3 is TGTGCCAGCAGCTCAGAGTTAGTCGGGGAGACCCAGTACTTC. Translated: CASSSELVGETQYF.

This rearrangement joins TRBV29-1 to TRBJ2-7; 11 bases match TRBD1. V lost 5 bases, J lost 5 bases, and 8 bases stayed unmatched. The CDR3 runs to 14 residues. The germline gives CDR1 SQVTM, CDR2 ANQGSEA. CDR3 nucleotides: TGCAGCGTTCAGAGGGACAGGGGGTATAACGAGCAGTACTTC. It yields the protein CSVQRDRGYNEQYF.

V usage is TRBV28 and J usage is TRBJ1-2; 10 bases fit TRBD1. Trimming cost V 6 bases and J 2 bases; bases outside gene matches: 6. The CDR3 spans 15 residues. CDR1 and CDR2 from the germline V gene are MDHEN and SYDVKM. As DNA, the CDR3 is TGTGCCAGCAGCCCGGGGGACAGGGGCAACTATGGCTACACCTTC. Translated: CASSPGDRGNYGYTF.

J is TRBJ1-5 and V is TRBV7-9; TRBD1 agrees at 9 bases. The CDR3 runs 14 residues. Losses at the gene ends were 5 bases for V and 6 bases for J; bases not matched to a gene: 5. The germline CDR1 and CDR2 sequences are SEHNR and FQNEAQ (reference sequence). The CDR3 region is CASSPGQGSQPQHF. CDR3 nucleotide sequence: TGTGCCAGCAGCCCCGGACAGGGGAGTCAGCCCCAGCATTTT.

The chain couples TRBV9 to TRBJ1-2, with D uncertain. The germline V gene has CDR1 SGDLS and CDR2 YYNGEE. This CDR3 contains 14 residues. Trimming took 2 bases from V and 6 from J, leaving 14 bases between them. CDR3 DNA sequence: TGTGCCAGCAGCGTCTCGGGGAGGGTAAATGGCTACACCTTC. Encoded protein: CASSVSGRVNGYTF.

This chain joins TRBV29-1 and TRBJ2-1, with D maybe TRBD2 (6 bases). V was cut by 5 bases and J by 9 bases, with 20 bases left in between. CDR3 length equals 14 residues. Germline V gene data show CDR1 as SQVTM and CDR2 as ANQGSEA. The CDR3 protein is CSVLGGPVRGEQFF. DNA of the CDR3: TGCAGCGTTTTGGGGGGACCCGTTCGAGGTGAGCAGTTCTTC.